Listed below are T cell receptor beta chains from one sample, sequenced in a study of blood T cell repertoires in COVID-19. Sequencing used immunoSEQ multiplex PCR; TCRdb keeps in-frame clones, though not all of them. The sample includes some 42,000 clones, approximately 88% of them seen just once. The specimen sequenced was peripheral blood. The source is a human donor in a cohort sampled during active COVID-19. Each CDR3 is given with its conserved first and last residue. The order of the fields is J gene, D gene, V gene, clone size, CDR3 protein, CDR3 DNA. A D gene is named only where the DNA matches it firmly. The size field is filled for only some rows; it gives once, few, many or a size class.

J gene: TRBJ2-5; D gene: TRBD2; V gene: TRBV4-2; clone size: NA; CDR3 protein: CASSQREEREGLVETQYF; CDR3 DNA: TGTGCCAGCAGCCAACGGGAAGAGCGGGAGGGCCTCGTAGAGACCCAGTACTTC
J gene: TRBJ2-5; D gene: NA; V gene: TRBV5-1; clone size: NA; CDR3 protein: CASSLTTVQETQYF; CDR3 DNA: TGCGCCAGCAGCTTGACCACAGTACAAGAGACCCAGTACTTC
J gene: TRBJ1-5; D gene: TRBD1; V gene: TRBV28; clone size: NA; CDR3 protein: CASSLGTGLVQPQHF; CDR3 DNA: TGTGCCAGCAGTTTAGGGACAGGGTTGGTTCAGCCCCAGCATTTT
J gene: TRBJ2-3; D gene: NA; V gene: TRBV19; clone size: NA; CDR3 protein: CASTSRFDTQYF; CDR3 DNA: TGTGCCAGTACCTCGCGGTTCGATACGCAGTATTTT
J gene: TRBJ2-2; D gene: TRBD1; V gene: TRBV19; clone size: NA; CDR3 protein: CASSPSGQGFDTGELFF; CDR3 DNA: TGTGCCAGTAGTCCATCGGGACAGGGTTTCGACACCGGGGAGCTGTTTTTT
J gene: TRBJ2-3; D gene: TRBD2; V gene: TRBV28; clone size: once; CDR3 protein: CASSFWTSGSVGTDTQYF; CDR3 DNA: TGTGCCAGCAGTTTCTGGACTAGCGGGAGCGTTGGCACAGATACGCAGTATTTT
J gene: TRBJ1-2; D gene: TRBD1; V gene: TRBV6-6; clone size: NA; CDR3 protein: CASSYGQGVNYGYTF; CDR3 DNA: TGTGCCAGCAGTTACGGCCAGGGGGTTAACTATGGCTACACCTTC
J gene: TRBJ2-3; D gene: TRBD2; V gene: TRBV6-5; clone size: NA; CDR3 protein: CASSRKAGAPDTQYF; CDR3 DNA: TGTGCCAGCAGTAGGAAAGCGGGGGCCCCAGATACGCAGTATTTT
J gene: TRBJ2-7; D gene: TRBD1; V gene: TRBV5-1; clone size: NA; CDR3 protein: CASSPGDRVIDYEQYF; CDR3 DNA: TGCGCCAGCAGCCCGGGGGACAGGGTAATTGACTACGAGCAGTACTTC
J gene: TRBJ2-7; D gene: TRBD2; V gene: TRBV3-1/TRBV3-2; clone size: NA; CDR3 protein: CASSQLAADYEQYF; CDR3 DNA: TGTGCCAGCAGCCAACTAGCGGCTGACTACGAGCAGTACTTC
J gene: TRBJ2-1; D gene: TRBD1; V gene: TRBV2; clone size: NA; CDR3 protein: CASIHRGTLSSYNEQFF; CDR3 DNA: TGTGCCAGCATCCACAGGGGGACCTTGAGCTCCTACAATGAGCAGTTCTTC
J gene: TRBJ1-4; D gene: NA; V gene: TRBV5-1; clone size: NA; CDR3 protein: CASSLAGVREKLFF; CDR3 DNA: TGCGCCAGCAGCTTGGCGGGGGTTAGGGAAAAACTGTTTTTT
J gene: TRBJ2-5; D gene: NA; V gene: TRBV7-2; clone size: NA; CDR3 protein: CASSPQGAQETQYF; CDR3 DNA: TGTGCCAGCAGCCCCCAAGGGGCCCAAGAGACCCAGTACTTC
J gene: TRBJ2-7; D gene: TRBD2; V gene: TRBV30; clone size: NA; CDR3 protein: CAWSPGLAGTYEQYF; CDR3 DNA: TGTGCCTGGAGCCCTGGACTAGCGGGAACCTACGAGCAGTACTTC
J gene: TRBJ1-1; D gene: NA; V gene: TRBV7-6; clone size: few; CDR3 protein: CASSLGQRTEAFF; CDR3 DNA: TGTGCCAGCAGCTTAGGACAGCGCACTGAAGCTTTCTTT
J gene: TRBJ1-2; D gene: TRBD1; V gene: TRBV5-1; clone size: NA; CDR3 protein: CASSPGQDYGYTF; CDR3 DNA: TGCGCCAGCAGCCCGGGACAGGACTATGGCTACACCTTC
J gene: TRBJ2-7; D gene: TRBD2; V gene: TRBV6-5; clone size: NA; CDR3 protein: CASRGGLAYEQYF; CDR3 DNA: TGTGCCAGCAGGGGCGGACTAGCCTACGAGCAGTACTTC